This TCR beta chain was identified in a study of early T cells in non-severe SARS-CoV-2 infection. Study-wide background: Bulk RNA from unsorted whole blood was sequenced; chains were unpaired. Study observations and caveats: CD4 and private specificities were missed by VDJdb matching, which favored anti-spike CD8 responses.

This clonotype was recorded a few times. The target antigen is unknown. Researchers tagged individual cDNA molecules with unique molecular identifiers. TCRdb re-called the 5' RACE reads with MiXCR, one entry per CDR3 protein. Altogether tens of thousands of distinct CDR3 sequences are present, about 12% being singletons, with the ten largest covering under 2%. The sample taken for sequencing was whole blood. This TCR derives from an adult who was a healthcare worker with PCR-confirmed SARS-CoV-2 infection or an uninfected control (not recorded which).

The CDR3 region has the DNA TGTGCCAGTACCCCCTTGGGACTAGGGGGTTCACCCCTCCACTTT. Its translation is CASTPLGLGGSPLHF. The gene calls are TRBV19 and TRBJ1-6; possibly TRBD1 for D (6 bases). CDR3 length: 15 residues. From germline, CDR1 is LNHDA and CDR2 SQIVND (reference sequence). V lost 7 bases and J 9 bases, leaving 19 bases between the germline ends. The variable domain in full, with the rest retrieved from reference TRBV19 and TRBJ1-6, is DGGITQSPKYLFRKEGQNVTLSCEQNLNHDAMYWYRQDPGQGLRLIYYSQIVNDFQKGDIAEGYSVSREKKESFPLTVTSAQKNPTAFYLCASTPLGLGGSPLHFGNGTRLTVT.